The clone carrying this T cell receptor beta chain was counted ten times or more. For the second PCR, which ran for roughly 7 to 11 cycles, a sample-barcoded 5' primer and a J-beta primer mix were used. MiXCR, run by TCRdb on the 5' RACE reads, gives a single entry per CDR3 protein. Among hundreds of thousands of distinct CDR3 sequences listed, roughly 50% were seen once. CDR3 length: 14 amino acids. V gave up 4 bases and J gave up 1 base, with 11 bases separating them. Germline CDR1 is ENHRY and CDR2 is SYGVKD. The sample is drawn from a study of blood T cells in healthy people across ages. The gene calls are TRBV10-3 and TRBJ2-7, with TRBD2 as a possible D gene (7 bases). The receptor comes from an older woman in good health. Sequenced material: blood. CDR3 nucleotide sequence: TGTGCCATCAGTGTCGCGGGGGCTTCCTACGAGCAGTACTTC. It encodes CAISVAGASYEQYF.